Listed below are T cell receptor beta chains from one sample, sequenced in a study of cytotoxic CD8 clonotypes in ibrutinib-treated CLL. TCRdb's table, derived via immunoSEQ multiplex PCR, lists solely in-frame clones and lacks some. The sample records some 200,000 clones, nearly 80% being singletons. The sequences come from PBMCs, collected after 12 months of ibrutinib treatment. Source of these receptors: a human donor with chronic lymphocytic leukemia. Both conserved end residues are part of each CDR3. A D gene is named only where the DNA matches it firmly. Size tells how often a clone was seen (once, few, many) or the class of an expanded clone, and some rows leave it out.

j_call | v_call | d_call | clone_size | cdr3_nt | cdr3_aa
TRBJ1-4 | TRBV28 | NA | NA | TGTGCCAGCAGTCCCTTCGTCCCCCGGGCCTCCCTCGGGAATGAAAAACTGTTTTTT | CASSPFVPRASLGNEKLFF
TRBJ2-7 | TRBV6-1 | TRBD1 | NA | TGTGCCAGCAGTGAAGCGACAGGGGGAGGCTACGAGCAGTACTTC | CASSEATGGGYEQYF
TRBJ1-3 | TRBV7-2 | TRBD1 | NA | TGTGCCAGCAGCAGAGGGACAGCTGGAAACACCATATATTTT | CASSRGTAGNTIYF
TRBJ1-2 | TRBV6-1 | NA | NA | TGTGCCAGTATAAGGGTTGGGGGTGGCTACACCTTC | CASIRVGGGYTF
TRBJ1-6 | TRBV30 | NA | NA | TGTGCCTGGGGAGGGGGGGGGCGGTCACCCCTCCACTTT | CAWGGGGRSPLHF
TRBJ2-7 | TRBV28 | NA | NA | TGTGCCAGCAGTTTAGTGACAAGCCGAGTGATTTCCTACGAGCAGTACTTC | CASSLVTSRVISYEQYF
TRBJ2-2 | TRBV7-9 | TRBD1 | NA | TGTGCCAGCAGCTGGTACAGGGGGGCGGCCGGGGAGCTGTTTTTT | CASSWYRGAAGELFF
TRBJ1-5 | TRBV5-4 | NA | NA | TGTGCCAGCAGCTATACGAACAGGGTTCCACCTAATCAGCCCCAGCATTTT | CASSYTNRVPPNQPQHF
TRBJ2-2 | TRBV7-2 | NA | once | TGTGCCAGCAGCTTAGGGGCCCGCACCGGGGAGCTGTTTTTT | CASSLGARTGELFF
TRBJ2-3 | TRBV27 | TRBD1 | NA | TGTGCCAGCAGTAACCCTCAGACAGGGCATAACACAGATACGCAGTATTTT | CASSNPQTGHNTDTQYF
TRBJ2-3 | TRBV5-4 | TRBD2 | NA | TGTGCCAGCAGCCTAAGACTAGCGGGAGGGCCGTTAGATACGCAGTATTTT | CASSLRLAGGPLDTQYF
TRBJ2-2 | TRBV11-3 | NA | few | TGTGCCAGCAGCTTCTACAGGGAAACCGGGGAGCTGTTTTTT | CASSFYRETGELFF
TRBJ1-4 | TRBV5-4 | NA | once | TGTGCCAGCAGCTCCGGACAGACAACTAATGAAAAACTGTTTTTT | CASSSGQTTNEKLFF
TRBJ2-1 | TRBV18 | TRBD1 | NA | TGTGCCAGCTCACCATTGACAGGGCAAAGCTCCTACAATGAGCAGTTCTTC | CASSPLTGQSSYNEQFF
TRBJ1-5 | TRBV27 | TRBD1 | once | TGTGCCAGCAGTTTATCCCAGGGGGCTACCAATCAGCCCCAGCATTTT | CASSLSQGATNQPQHF
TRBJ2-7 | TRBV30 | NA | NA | TGTGCCTGGAGACCCCAGTGGGGCTACGAGCAGTACTTC | CAWRPQWGYEQYF
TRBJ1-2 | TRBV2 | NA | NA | TGTGCCAGCAGTGAGAACTATGGCTACACCTTC | CASSENYGYTF
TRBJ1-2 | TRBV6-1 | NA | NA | TGTGCCAGCAGTGAAGCAGAGGACGATGGCTACACCTTC | CASSEAEDDGYTF
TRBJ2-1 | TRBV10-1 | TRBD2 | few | TGCGCCAGCTCGGGGCTAGCGGGGTTCAATGAGCAGTTCTTC | CASSGLAGFNEQFF
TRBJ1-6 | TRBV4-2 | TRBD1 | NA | TGTGCCAGCAGCCAATCACCGGGACAGGGGGAAAGCTCCTATAATTCACCCCTCCACTTT | CASSQSPGQGESSYNSPLHF
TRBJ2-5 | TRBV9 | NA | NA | TGTGCCAGCAGCGCTAAGGGAGACAGACGGGAGACCCAGTACTTC | CASSAKGDRRETQYF
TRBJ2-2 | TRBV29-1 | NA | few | TGCGGAGGGCGAACGAACACCGGGGAGCTGTTTTTT | CGGRTNTGELFF
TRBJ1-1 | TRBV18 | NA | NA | TGTGCCAGCTCACCAGCCGACAGCATGTGGGAAGCTTTCTTT | CASSPADSMWEAFF
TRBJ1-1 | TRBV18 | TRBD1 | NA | TGTGCCAGCTCCCGCACAGCGGGACAGGGGACGAACACTGAAGCTTTCTTT | CASSRTAGQGTNTEAFF
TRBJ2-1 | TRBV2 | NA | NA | TGTGCCAGCAGTGAAGTAGCTACTGAGCAGTTCTTC | CASSEVATEQFF
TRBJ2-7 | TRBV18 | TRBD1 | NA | TGTGCCAGCTCACCAGCAGGACAGGGGGCTTACGAGCAGTACTTC | CASSPAGQGAYEQYF
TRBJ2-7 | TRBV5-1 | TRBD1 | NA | TGCGCCAGCAATCCCCGGGACAGGGGGACCTACGAGCAGTACTTC | CASNPRDRGTYEQYF
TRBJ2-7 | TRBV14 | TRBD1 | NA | TGTGCCAGCAGCCCCTGGACAGGGTTTTACGAGCAGTACTTC | CASSPWTGFYEQYF
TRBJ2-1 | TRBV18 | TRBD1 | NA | TGTGCCAGCTCACCCGCCGGACAGGGTGGCAATGAGCAGTTCTTC | CASSPAGQGGNEQFF
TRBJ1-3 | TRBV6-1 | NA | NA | TGTGCCAGCAGTGAAGGGCAGAGCTCTGGAAACACCATATATTTT | CASSEGQSSGNTIYF
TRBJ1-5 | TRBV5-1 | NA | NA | TGCGCCAGCAGCTTGGTTGTGGGGCAGCCCCAGCATTTT | CASSLVVGQPQHF
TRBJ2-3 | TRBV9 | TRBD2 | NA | TGTGCCAGCAGCGCCGATACTAGCGGGGTTACGCAGTATTTT | CASSADTSGVTQYF
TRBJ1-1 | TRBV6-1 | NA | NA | TGTGCCAGCAGTGTTAGACACAGGGCTTTCTTT | CASSVRHRAFF
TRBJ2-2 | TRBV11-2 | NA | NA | TGTGCCAGCAGCCCCGTCAGGGGTCCTCCCACCGGGGAGCTGTTTTTT | CASSPVRGPPTGELFF
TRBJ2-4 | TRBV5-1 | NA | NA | TGCGCCAGCAGCCCGGCGGGGGCGGGACACATTCAGTACTTC | CASSPAGAGHIQYF
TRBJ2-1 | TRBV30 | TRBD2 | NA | TGTGCCTGGAGGAAGCGGGGAGGACCGAGCTCCTACAATGAGCAGTTCTTC | CAWRKRGGPSSYNEQFF
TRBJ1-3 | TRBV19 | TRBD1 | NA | TGTGCCAGTAGTGAGGGGGCGCAGGGAAACACCATATATTTT | CASSEGAQGNTIYF
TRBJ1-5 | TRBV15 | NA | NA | TGTGCCACCAGCGCCTCGAAAGGGGCTCAGCCCCAGCATTTT | CATSASKGAQPQHF
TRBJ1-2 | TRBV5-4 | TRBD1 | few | TGTGCCAGCAGCCCGGGGACAGGAAGCTATGGCTACACCTTC | CASSPGTGSYGYTF
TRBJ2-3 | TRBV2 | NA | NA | TGTGCCAGCAGTGTTGGGGACTCTCAAACAGATACGCAGTATTTT | CASSVGDSQTDTQYF
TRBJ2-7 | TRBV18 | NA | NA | TGTGCCAGCTCACCAGGCTACGAGCAGTACTTC | CASSPGYEQYF
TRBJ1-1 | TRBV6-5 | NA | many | TGTGCCAGCAGCTTAACTTCGGCGAACACTGAAGCTTTCTTT | CASSLTSANTEAFF
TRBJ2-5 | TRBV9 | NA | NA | TGTGCCAGCAGCGTAGGTGGAGGGCTCAAGAGAGGAGAGACCCAGTACTTC | CASSVGGGLKRGETQYF
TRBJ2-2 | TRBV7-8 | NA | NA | TGTGCCAGCGGACCTCGGCAGTTCACCGGGGAGCTGTTTTTT | CASGPRQFTGELFF
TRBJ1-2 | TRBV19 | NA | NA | TGTGCCAGTCGAGTGACAGCTAAGTACCCCTATGGCTACACCTTC | CASRVTAKYPYGYTF
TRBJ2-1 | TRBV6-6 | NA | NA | TGTGCCAGCAGGGCCCCCGGGCTCGACAATGAGCAGTTCTTC | CASRAPGLDNEQFF
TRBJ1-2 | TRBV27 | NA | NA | TGTGCCAGCAGTTATCAGGGCAACAACTATGGCTACACCTTC | CASSYQGNNYGYTF